This T cell receptor beta chain was captured in a study of OX40 agonist ivuxolimab in advanced cancers. Study-level background: While on treatment, patients had intravenous ivuxolimab at 0.01 to 10 mg/kg every 2 weeks.

The repertoire was sequenced with immunoSEQ multiplex PCR; TCRdb's copy has only in-frame clones and lacks some. The table lists about 61,000 clones, about 85% of them singletons. The germline V gene has CDR1 MNHEY and CDR2 SMNVEV (reference sequence). The CDR3 loop spans 14 amino acids. The V and J ends lost 10 bases and 10 bases respectively, with 20 bases between them. The rearrangement links TRBV27 to TRBJ1-6, with D tentatively TRBD1 (6 bases). The sequence derives from an adult with an advanced solid tumor such as melanoma, head and neck, liver or kidney cancer. Sequencing was performed on CD4+ or CD8+ T cells sorted from blood, taken in a trial of the OX40 agonist ivuxolimab. The CDR3, as DNA: TGTGCCACCAAACCCCCAGGGGACTCATCACCCCTCCACTTT. This gives the protein CATKPPGDSSPLHF.